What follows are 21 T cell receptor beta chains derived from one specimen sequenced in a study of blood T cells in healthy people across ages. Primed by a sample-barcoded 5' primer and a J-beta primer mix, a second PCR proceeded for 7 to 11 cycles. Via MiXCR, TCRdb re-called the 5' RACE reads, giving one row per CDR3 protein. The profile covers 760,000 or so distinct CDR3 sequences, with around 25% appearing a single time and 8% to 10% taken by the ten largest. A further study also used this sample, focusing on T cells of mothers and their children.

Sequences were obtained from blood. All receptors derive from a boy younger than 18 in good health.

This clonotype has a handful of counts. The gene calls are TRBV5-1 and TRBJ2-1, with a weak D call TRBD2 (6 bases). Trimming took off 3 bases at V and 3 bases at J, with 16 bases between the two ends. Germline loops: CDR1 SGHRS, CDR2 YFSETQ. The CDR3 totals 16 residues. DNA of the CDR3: TGCGCCAGCAGCTCGGAAGGGTTAGCGGACTACAATGAGCAGTTCTTC. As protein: CASSSEGLADYNEQFF.

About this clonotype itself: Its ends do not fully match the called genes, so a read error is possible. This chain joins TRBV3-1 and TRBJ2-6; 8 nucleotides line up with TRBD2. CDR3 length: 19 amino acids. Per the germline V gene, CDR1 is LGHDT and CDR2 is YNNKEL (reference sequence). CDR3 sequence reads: CASSFGTERGNSGANVLTF. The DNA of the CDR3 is TGTGCCAGCAGCTTCGGAACAGAGCGGGGGAACTCTGGGGCCAATGTCCTGACTTTC.

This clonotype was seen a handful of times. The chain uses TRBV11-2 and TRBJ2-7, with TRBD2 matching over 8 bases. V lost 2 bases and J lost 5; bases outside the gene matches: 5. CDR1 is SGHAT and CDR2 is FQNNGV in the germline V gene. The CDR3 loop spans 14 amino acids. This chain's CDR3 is CASSLTGGPHEQYF. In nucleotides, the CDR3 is TGTGCCAGCAGCTTAACGGGAGGGCCACACGAGCAGTACTTC.

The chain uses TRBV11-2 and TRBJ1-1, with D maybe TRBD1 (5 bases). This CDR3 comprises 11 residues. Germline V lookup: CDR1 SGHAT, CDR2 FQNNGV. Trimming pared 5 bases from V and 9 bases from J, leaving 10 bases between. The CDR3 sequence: CASSQGRKAFF. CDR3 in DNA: TGTGCCAGCAGCCAGGGACGGAAAGCTTTCTTT.

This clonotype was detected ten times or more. The CDR3 loop is CASSSGTPYNEQFF. The DNA for the CDR3 is TGTGCCAGCAGTTCCGGGACTCCCTACAATGAGCAGTTCTTC. The rearrangement links TRBV6-2 or TRBV6-3 to TRBJ2-1, with D tentatively TRBD2 (6 bases). The germline V and J ends were trimmed by 4 bases and 2 bases, with 9 bases remaining between them. This CDR3 has 14 amino acids. Germline CDR1 MNHEY, CDR2 SVGEGT.

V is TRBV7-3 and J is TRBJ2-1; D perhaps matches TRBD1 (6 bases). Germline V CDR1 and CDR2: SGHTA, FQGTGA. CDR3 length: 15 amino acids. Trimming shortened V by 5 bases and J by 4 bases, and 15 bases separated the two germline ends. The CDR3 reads CASSRQAAAYNEQFF. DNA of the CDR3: TGTGCCAGCAGCAGACAGGCCGCGGCTTACAATGAGCAGTTCTTC.

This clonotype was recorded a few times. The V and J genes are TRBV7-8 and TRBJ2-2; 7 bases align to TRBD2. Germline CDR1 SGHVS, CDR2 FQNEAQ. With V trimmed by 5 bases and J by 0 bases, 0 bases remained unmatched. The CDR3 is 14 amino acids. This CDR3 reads CASSAGANTGELFF. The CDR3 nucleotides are TGTGCCAGCAGCGCGGGGGCGAACACCGGGGAGCTGTTTTTT.

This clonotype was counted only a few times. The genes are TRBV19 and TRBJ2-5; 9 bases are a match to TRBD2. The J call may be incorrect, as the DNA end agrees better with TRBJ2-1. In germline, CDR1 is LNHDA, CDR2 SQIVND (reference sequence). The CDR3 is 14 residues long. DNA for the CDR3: TGTGCCAGTAGTGGTAGCGGGAGCTTGGGTGAGCAGTTCTTC. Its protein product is CASSGSGSLGEQFF.

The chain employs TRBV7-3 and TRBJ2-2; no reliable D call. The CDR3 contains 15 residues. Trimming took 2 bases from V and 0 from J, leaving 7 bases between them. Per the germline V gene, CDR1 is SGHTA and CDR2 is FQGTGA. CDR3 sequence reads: CASSLYSSNTGELFF. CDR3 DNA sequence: TGTGCCAGCAGCTTATATTCTTCGAACACCGGGGAGCTGTTTTTT.

The CDR3 loop is CSVEDGRNEQYF. The CDR3 DNA sequence: TGCAGCGTTGAGGACGGAAGAAACGAGCAGTACTTC. The chain links TRBV29-1 to TRBJ2-7, with unresolved D. CDR1 is SQVTM and CDR2 is ANQGSEA in the germline V gene. The V end was cut by 3 bases, the J end by 5 bases, with 11 bases between. The CDR3 length is 12 residues.

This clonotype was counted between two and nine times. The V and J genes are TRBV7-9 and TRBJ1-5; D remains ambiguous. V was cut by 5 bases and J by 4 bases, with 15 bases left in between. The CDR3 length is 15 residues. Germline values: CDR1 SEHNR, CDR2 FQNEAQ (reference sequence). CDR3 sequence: CASSQDQAGNQPQHF. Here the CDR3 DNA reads TGTGCCAGCAGCCAGGACCAGGCGGGGAATCAGCCCCAGCATTTT.

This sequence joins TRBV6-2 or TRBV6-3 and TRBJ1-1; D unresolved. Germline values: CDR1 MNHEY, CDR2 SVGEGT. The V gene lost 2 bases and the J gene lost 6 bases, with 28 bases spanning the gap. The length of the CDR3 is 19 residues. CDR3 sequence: CASSYPGGPQMTLKPEAFF. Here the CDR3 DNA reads TGTGCCAGCAGTTACCCCGGAGGACCTCAAATGACACTCAAACCTGAAGCTTTCTTT.

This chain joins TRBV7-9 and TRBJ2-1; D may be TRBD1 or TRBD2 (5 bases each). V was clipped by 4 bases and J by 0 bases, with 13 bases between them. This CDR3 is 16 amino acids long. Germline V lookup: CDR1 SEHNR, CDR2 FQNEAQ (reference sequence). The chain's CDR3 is CASSSDSGSSYNEQFF. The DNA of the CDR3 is TGTGCCAGCAGCTCCGATTCAGGGAGCTCCTACAATGAGCAGTTCTTC.

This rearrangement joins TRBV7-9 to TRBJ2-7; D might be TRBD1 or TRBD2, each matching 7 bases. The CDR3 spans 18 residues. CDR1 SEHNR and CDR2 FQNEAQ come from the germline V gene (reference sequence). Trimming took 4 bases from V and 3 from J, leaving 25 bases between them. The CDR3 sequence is CASSSNSAKRGQLYEQYF. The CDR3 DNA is TGTGCCAGCAGCTCAAACAGCGCCAAGCGGGGACAGCTCTACGAGCAGTACTTC. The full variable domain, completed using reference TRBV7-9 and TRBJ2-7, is DTGVSQNPRHKITKRGQNVTFRCDPISEHNRLYWYRQTLGQGPEFLTYFQNEAQLEKSRLLSDRFSAERPKGSFSTLEIQRTEQGDSAMYLCASSSNSAKRGQLYEQYFGPGTRLTVT.

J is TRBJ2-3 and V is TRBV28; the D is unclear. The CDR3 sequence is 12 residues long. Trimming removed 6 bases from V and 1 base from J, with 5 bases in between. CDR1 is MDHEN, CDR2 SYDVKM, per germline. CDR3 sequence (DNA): TGTGCCAGCAGGGCCCGCACAGATACGCAGTATTTT. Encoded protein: CASRARTDTQYF.

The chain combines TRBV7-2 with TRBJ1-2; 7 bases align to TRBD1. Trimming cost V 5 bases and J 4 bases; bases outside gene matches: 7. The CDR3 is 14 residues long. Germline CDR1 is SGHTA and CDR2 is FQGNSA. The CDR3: CASSLGGQLYGYTF. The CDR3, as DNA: TGTGCCAGCAGCCTAGGGGGACAGCTCTATGGCTACACCTTC.

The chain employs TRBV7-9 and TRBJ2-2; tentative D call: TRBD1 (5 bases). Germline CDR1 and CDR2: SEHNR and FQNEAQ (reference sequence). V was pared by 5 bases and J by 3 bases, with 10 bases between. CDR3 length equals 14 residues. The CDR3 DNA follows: TGTGCCAGCAGCCCACAGGCGCACACCGGGGAGCTGTTTTTT. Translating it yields CASSPQAHTGELFF.

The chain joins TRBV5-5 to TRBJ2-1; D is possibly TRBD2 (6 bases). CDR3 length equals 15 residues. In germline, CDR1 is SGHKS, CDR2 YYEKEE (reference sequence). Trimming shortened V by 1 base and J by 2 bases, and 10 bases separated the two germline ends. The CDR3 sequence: CASSLMEGPYNEQFF. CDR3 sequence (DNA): TGTGCCAGCAGCTTGATGGAGGGACCCTACAATGAGCAGTTCTTC. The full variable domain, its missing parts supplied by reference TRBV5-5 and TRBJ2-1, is DAGVTQSPTHLIKTRGQQVTLRCSPISGHKSVSWYQQVLGQGPQFIFQYYEKEERGRGNFPDRFSARQFPNYSSELNVNALLLGDSALYLCASSLMEGPYNEQFFGPGTRLTVL.

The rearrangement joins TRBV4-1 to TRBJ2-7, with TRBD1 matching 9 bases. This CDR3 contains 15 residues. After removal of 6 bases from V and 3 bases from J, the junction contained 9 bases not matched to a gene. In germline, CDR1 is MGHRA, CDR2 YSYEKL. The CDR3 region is CASRNPGQGNYEQYF. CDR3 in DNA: TGCGCCAGCAGGAATCCGGGACAGGGAAACTACGAGCAGTACTTC.

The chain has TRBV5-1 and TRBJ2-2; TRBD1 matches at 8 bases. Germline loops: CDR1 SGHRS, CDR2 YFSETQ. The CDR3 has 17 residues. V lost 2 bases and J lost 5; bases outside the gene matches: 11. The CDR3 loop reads CASSFAPGQGNTGELFF. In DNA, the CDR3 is TGCGCCAGCAGCTTTGCCCCAGGACAGGGCAATACCGGGGAGCTGTTTTTT.

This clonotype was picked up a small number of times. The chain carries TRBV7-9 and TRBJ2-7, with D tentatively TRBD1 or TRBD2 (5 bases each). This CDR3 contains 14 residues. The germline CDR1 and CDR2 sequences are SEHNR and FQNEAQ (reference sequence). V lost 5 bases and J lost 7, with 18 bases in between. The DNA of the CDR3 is TGTGCCAGCAGCCCCCGGGACGGACTCCTGGAGCAGTACTTC. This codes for CASSPRDGLLEQYF.